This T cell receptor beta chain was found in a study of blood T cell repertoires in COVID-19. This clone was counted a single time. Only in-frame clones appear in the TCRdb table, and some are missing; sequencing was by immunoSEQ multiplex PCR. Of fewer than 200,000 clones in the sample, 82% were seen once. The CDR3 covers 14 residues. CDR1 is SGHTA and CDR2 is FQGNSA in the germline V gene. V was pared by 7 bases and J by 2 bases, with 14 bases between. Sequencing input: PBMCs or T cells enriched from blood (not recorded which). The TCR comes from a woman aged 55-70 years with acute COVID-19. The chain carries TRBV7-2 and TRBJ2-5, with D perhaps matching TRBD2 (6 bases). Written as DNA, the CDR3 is TGTGCCAGCAACCTAGCGAGCCGACAAGAGACCCAGTACTTC. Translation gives CASNLASRQETQYF.